The rows below give T cell receptor beta chains drawn from one sample of a study of shared clonotypes between healthy human individuals. Sequencing used immunoSEQ multiplex PCR; TCRdb keeps in-frame clones, though not all of them. The repertoire holds fewer than 3 million clones, with just under 95% as singletons. Sequencing was performed on naive CD4+ T cells from PBMCs. Receptors were obtained from a man aged 18 to 29 in good health. Some clones in this sample may be carry-over from other donors' samples. The CDR3 runs from the conserved cysteine through the conserved F or W. Each record gives: J gene, clone size, V gene, D gene, CDR3 DNA, CDR3 protein. A D gene is named only where the DNA matches it firmly. Only part of the rows carry a size: once, few, many, or a class if the clone is expanded.

J: TRBJ1-5
size: -
V: TRBV7-3
D: TRBD1
DNA: TGTGCCAGCAGCTTAGTCCGCTTGACAGGGAGCAATCAGCCCCAGCATTTT
CDR3: CASSLVRLTGSNQPQHF

J: TRBJ2-7
size: -
V: TRBV4-3
D: TRBD2
DNA: TGCGCCAGCAGCCAGCGGGAGGGCCTCTACGAGCAGTACTTC
CDR3: CASSQREGLYEQYF

J: TRBJ2-5
size: -
V: TRBV11-2
D: -
DNA: TGTGCCAGCAGCTATAGGGAGTGGGAGACCCAGTACTTC
CDR3: CASSYREWETQYF

J: TRBJ1-2
size: once
V: TRBV28
D: -
DNA: TGTGCCAGCAGTTTAAAGGGGACTGGCTACACCTTC
CDR3: CASSLKGTGYTF

J: TRBJ1-5
size: -
V: TRBV10-1
D: -
DNA: TGCGCCAGCAGTGATTTCCGCCCGGGGGCATTTGAGATGGGTCCAAGACGATCTCAGCCCCAGCATTTT
CDR3: CASSDFRPGAFEMGPRRSQPQHF

J: TRBJ2-3
size: -
V: TRBV5-1
D: TRBD1
DNA: TGCGCCAGCAGCTCGGGACAGGGGAGGGGAAATACGCAGTATTTT
CDR3: CASSSGQGRGNTQYF

J: TRBJ2-1
size: -
V: TRBV18
D: -
DNA: TGTGCCAGCTCACCGCCTTCGAGGAGCTCCTACAATGAGCAGTTCTTC
CDR3: CASSPPSRSSYNEQFF

J: TRBJ2-5
size: -
V: TRBV4-1
D: TRBD2
DNA: TGCGCCAGCAGCCAAGATTTGCTAGCGGGAGGGCAAAAAAAAGAGACCCAGTACTTC
CDR3: CASSQDLLAGGQKKETQYF

J: TRBJ2-3
size: -
V: TRBV7-8
D: -
DNA: TGTGCCAGCAGCTTAGCTAGCACAGATACGCAGTATTTT
CDR3: CASSLASTDTQYF

J: TRBJ2-1
size: -
V: TRBV2
D: TRBD2
DNA: TGTGCCAGCAGTGAGGTCGGACTAGCGGGCCCCAGCTCCTACAATGAGCAGTTCTTC
CDR3: CASSEVGLAGPSSYNEQFF

J: TRBJ2-4
size: -
V: TRBV28
D: -
DNA: TGTGCCAGCGGTGGACTAGCCAAAAACATTCAGTACTTC
CDR3: CASGGLAKNIQYF

J: TRBJ2-4
size: -
V: TRBV5-8
D: TRBD1
DNA: TGTGCCAGCAGCTTCCGGGACAGGGTTGCCCAAACTCAGTACTTC
CDR3: CASSFRDRVAQTQYF

J: TRBJ1-4
size: -
V: TRBV27
D: -
DNA: TGTGCCAGCAGGGAGGAACCGACTAATGAAAAACTGTTTTTT
CDR3: CASREEPTNEKLFF

J: TRBJ1-1
size: -
V: TRBV5-1
D: TRBD1
DNA: TGCGCCAGCAGCTCCGCCGACAGGGTCACCTCTGGGGCTTTCTTT
CDR3: CASSSADRVTSGAFF

J: TRBJ2-7
size: -
V: TRBV25-1
D: -
DNA: TGTGCCAGCAGCCTGACAGTTAGGGAGCAGTACTTC
CDR3: CASSLTVREQYF

J: TRBJ1-4
size: -
V: TRBV6-1
D: TRBD1
DNA: TGTGCCAGCTTACAGGGGGGGGATGAAAAACTGTTTTTT
CDR3: CASLQGGDEKLFF

J: TRBJ1-2
size: -
V: TRBV5-5
D: -
DNA: TGTGCCAGCAGCTTGAGTCTGGGGAGGGATGGCTACACCTTC
CDR3: CASSLSLGRDGYTF

J: TRBJ2-1
size: -
V: TRBV7-9
D: TRBD2
DNA: TGTGCCAGTTCAGCGGGAGTGACGACAAATGAGCAGTTCTTC
CDR3: CASSAGVTTNEQFF

J: TRBJ2-7
size: -
V: TRBV5-4
D: -
DNA: TGTGCCAGCAGCTTGGAAGTTACAGCTCCCTACGAGCAGTACTTC
CDR3: CASSLEVTAPYEQYF

J: TRBJ2-2
size: -
V: TRBV15
D: -
DNA: TGTGCCACCAGCAGAGGCGGACTCTCTGGGGAGCTGTTTTTT
CDR3: CATSRGGLSGELFF

J: TRBJ1-4
size: -
V: TRBV5-6
D: -
DNA: TGTGCCAGCAGCCCTGGACAGACTACAAATGAAAAACTGTTTTTT
CDR3: CASSPGQTTNEKLFF

J: TRBJ2-3
size: -
V: TRBV10-3
D: -
DNA: TGTGCCATCAGTAACACAGATACGCAGTATTTT
CDR3: CAISNTDTQYF

J: TRBJ1-3
size: -
V: TRBV5-1
D: -
DNA: TGCGCCAGCAGGCCTACAGGGACGGCTGGAAACACCATATATTTT
CDR3: CASRPTGTAGNTIYF

J: TRBJ2-2
size: -
V: TRBV19
D: -
DNA: TGTGCCACCCCATCCAGGCCAGGGTTGAACACCGGGGAGCTGTTTTTT
CDR3: CATPSRPGLNTGELFF

J: TRBJ2-2
size: -
V: TRBV29-1
D: -
DNA: TGCAGCGTTGGGGGGCGAGGCACCGGGGAGCTGTTTTTT
CDR3: CSVGGRGTGELFF

J: TRBJ2-5
size: -
V: TRBV5-1
D: -
DNA: TGCGCCAGCAGCTTGGGGCAGGGACAAGAGACCCAGTACTTC
CDR3: CASSLGQGQETQYF

J: TRBJ2-7
size: -
V: TRBV2
D: TRBD1
DNA: TGTGCCAGCAGGGGGACAGATAAGAGGTCCTACGAGCAGTACTTC
CDR3: CASRGTDKRSYEQYF

J: TRBJ2-1
size: -
V: TRBV5-1
D: -
DNA: TGCGCCAGCAGCCGGACCCAAGACAATGAGCAGTTCTTC
CDR3: CASSRTQDNEQFF

J: TRBJ1-1
size: once
V: TRBV6-5
D: TRBD1
DNA: TGTGCCAGCAGTTACACCAGGGGGGGCACTGAAGCTTTCTTT
CDR3: CASSYTRGGTEAFF

J: TRBJ1-2
size: -
V: TRBV5-4
D: TRBD1
DNA: TGTGCCAGCAGCTTGGCAGGGGGCCCCCCATTGGATGGCTACACCTTC
CDR3: CASSLAGGPPLDGYTF

J: TRBJ2-7
size: once
V: TRBV20-1
D: -
DNA: TGCAGTGCTAGAGGGCATTACGAGCAGTACTTC
CDR3: CSARGHYEQYF

J: TRBJ1-5
size: -
V: TRBV28
D: -
DNA: TGTGCCAGCAGTTGGCGGAGGGCTTCTGGCAATCAGCCCCAGCATTTT
CDR3: CASSWRRASGNQPQHF

J: TRBJ1-3
size: -
V: TRBV20-1
D: -
DNA: TGCAGTGCTGGGTCAGGGAACACCATATATTTT
CDR3: CSAGSGNTIYF

J: TRBJ2-7
size: -
V: TRBV6-1
D: TRBD1
DNA: TGTGCCAGCAGTGCCCTCTCCCCGGGACAGGGGTACGAGCAGTACTTC
CDR3: CASSALSPGQGYEQYF

J: TRBJ2-7
size: -
V: TRBV10-3
D: -
DNA: TGTGCCATCAGTGGAGGACAGCTTGAGCAGTACTTC
CDR3: CAISGGQLEQYF

J: TRBJ2-7
size: -
V: TRBV7-2
D: TRBD2
DNA: TGTGCCAGCAGTTCCGAGCGGGGACCCTACGAGCAGTACTTC
CDR3: CASSSERGPYEQYF

J: TRBJ2-2
size: -
V: TRBV11-2
D: -
DNA: TGTGCCAGCAGCTCTCGGGGGTTCGGCGGGGAGCTGTTTTTT
CDR3: CASSSRGFGGELFF

J: TRBJ1-1
size: -
V: TRBV6-5
D: TRBD1
DNA: TGTGCCAGCATTGAACAGGGGGGGGGAACTGAAGCTTTCTTT
CDR3: CASIEQGGGTEAFF

J: TRBJ1-2
size: -
V: TRBV7-9
D: -
DNA: TGTGCCAGCAGCCAGGCTTATTTGTTCCCCGGGGGCTACACCTTC
CDR3: CASSQAYLFPGGYTF

J: TRBJ1-6
size: -
V: TRBV2
D: -
DNA: TGTGCCAGCAGTGCCGGACAGCCCATCTATAATTCACCCCTCCACTTT
CDR3: CASSAGQPIYNSPLHF

J: TRBJ2-3
size: -
V: TRBV25-1
D: -
DNA: TGTGCCAGCAGTGAATATTCCCGGCCCTCTCCAGATACGCAGTATTTT
CDR3: CASSEYSRPSPDTQYF

J: TRBJ2-2
size: -
V: TRBV15
D: -
DNA: TGTGCCACCAGCAGAGATCTTGCCGCCGGGGAGCTGTTTTTT
CDR3: CATSRDLAAGELFF